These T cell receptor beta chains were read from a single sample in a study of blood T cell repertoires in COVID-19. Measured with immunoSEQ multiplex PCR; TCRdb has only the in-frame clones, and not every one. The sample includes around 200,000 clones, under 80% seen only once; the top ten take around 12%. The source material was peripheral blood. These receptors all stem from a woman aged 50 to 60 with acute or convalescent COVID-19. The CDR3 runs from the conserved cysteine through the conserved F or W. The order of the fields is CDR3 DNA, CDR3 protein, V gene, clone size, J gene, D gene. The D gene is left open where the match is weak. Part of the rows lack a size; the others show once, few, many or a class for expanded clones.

cdr3_nt: TGTGCCATCAGCGGACAGAATAATTCACCCCTCCACTTT; cdr3_aa: CAISGQNNSPLHF; v_call: TRBV10-3; clone_size: .; j_call: TRBJ1-6; d_call: .
cdr3_nt: TGTGCCAGCAGCCCCCCGACCGGGTTCTACGAGCAGTACTTC; cdr3_aa: CASSPPTGFYEQYF; v_call: TRBV11-2; clone_size: .; j_call: TRBJ2-7; d_call: .
cdr3_nt: TGTGCCACCTCAAACCCACAGGGTATCCGAGAAAAACTGTTTTTT; cdr3_aa: CATSNPQGIREKLFF; v_call: TRBV10-3; clone_size: few; j_call: TRBJ1-4; d_call: .
cdr3_nt: TGTGCCAGCAGCTCAGAGAGTCGGGACTCCCGCTACGAGCAGTACTTC; cdr3_aa: CASSSESRDSRYEQYF; v_call: TRBV7-9; clone_size: few; j_call: TRBJ2-7; d_call: .
cdr3_nt: TGCGCCAGCAGCACCCTGCAGGGGGCCCATGGCTACACCTTC; cdr3_aa: CASSTLQGAHGYTF; v_call: TRBV5-1; clone_size: few; j_call: TRBJ1-2; d_call: TRBD1
cdr3_nt: TGTGCCACCAGCAGGACAGGAAGCAGTACCGGGGAGCTGTTTTTT; cdr3_aa: CATSRTGSSTGELFF; v_call: TRBV15; clone_size: .; j_call: TRBJ2-2; d_call: .
cdr3_nt: TGTGCCAGCAGTAAATCATCGGGACTCCCCTACGAGCAGTACTTC; cdr3_aa: CASSKSSGLPYEQYF; v_call: TRBV27; clone_size: .; j_call: TRBJ2-7; d_call: .
cdr3_nt: TGCGCCAGCGGAGGGGAGCGGGACAATGAGCAGTTCTTC; cdr3_aa: CASGGERDNEQFF; v_call: TRBV10-1; clone_size: .; j_call: TRBJ2-1; d_call: .
cdr3_nt: TGTGCCAGTAGGAACCGTGGCGGTGACTATGGCTACACCTTC; cdr3_aa: CASRNRGGDYGYTF; v_call: TRBV19; clone_size: .; j_call: TRBJ1-2; d_call: .
cdr3_nt: TGCGCCAGCAGCTTGGGGGACTCCACAGATACGCAGTATTTT; cdr3_aa: CASSLGDSTDTQYF; v_call: TRBV5-1; clone_size: .; j_call: TRBJ2-3; d_call: .
cdr3_nt: TGCGCCAGCAGCCAAGATCAGGGGAGGGCCGAGCAGTACTTC; cdr3_aa: CASSQDQGRAEQYF; v_call: TRBV4-3; clone_size: .; j_call: TRBJ2-7; d_call: .
cdr3_nt: TGTGCCAGCAGCCGCCTGGTTGAGGGGAACACTGAAGCTTTCTTT; cdr3_aa: CASSRLVEGNTEAFF; v_call: TRBV6-5; clone_size: .; j_call: TRBJ1-1; d_call: .
cdr3_nt: TGTGCCAGCAGTTTAGAGGGACAGGGCTTGATTCAGTACTTC; cdr3_aa: CASSLEGQGLIQYF; v_call: TRBV28; clone_size: .; j_call: TRBJ2-4; d_call: TRBD1
cdr3_nt: TGTGCCAGCATTTCTTCCGGGACAGGGTCAGATGGCTACACCTTC; cdr3_aa: CASISSGTGSDGYTF; v_call: TRBV6-5; clone_size: .; j_call: TRBJ1-2; d_call: TRBD1
cdr3_nt: TGTGCCAGCAGTTACCCGGGACAGAACTATGGCTACACCTTC; cdr3_aa: CASSYPGQNYGYTF; v_call: TRBV6-2/TRBV6-3; clone_size: .; j_call: TRBJ1-2; d_call: TRBD1
cdr3_nt: TGTGCTAGTGGTTTTGGCGGGAGTTGGGCAGATACGCAGTATTTT; cdr3_aa: CASGFGGSWADTQYF; v_call: TRBV12-5; clone_size: .; j_call: TRBJ2-3; d_call: TRBD2
cdr3_nt: TGTGCCAGCAGCCCGCCCCAGTCTCCCCTCCACTTT; cdr3_aa: CASSPPQSPLHF; v_call: TRBV28; clone_size: few; j_call: TRBJ1-6; d_call: .
cdr3_nt: TGTGCCACCAGTGAGCCGACAGGGCCTAGGAGGTATTTT; cdr3_aa: CATSEPTGPRRYF; v_call: TRBV24-1; clone_size: .; j_call: TRBJ2-3; d_call: TRBD1
cdr3_nt: TGCGCCAGCAGCCAAGAACAGCACTCCTACAATGAGCAGTTCTTC; cdr3_aa: CASSQEQHSYNEQFF; v_call: TRBV4-3; clone_size: .; j_call: TRBJ2-1; d_call: .
cdr3_nt: TGTGCCAGCAGCCTAGAGCACGGAGGAAGGACCCAGTACTTC; cdr3_aa: CASSLEHGGRTQYF; v_call: TRBV7-2; clone_size: .; j_call: TRBJ2-5; d_call: .
cdr3_nt: TGCGCCAGCAGCCAAGACAGTGGGACAGAGACTTACACCGGGGAGCTGTTTTTT; cdr3_aa: CASSQDSGTETYTGELFF; v_call: TRBV4-3; clone_size: .; j_call: TRBJ2-2; d_call: TRBD1
cdr3_nt: TGTGCCAGCTCACCGATAGGGGAACAAGCTTTCTTT; cdr3_aa: CASSPIGEQAFF; v_call: TRBV18; clone_size: once; j_call: TRBJ1-1; d_call: .
cdr3_nt: TGTGCCAGCAGTTTGCTAGCGCTCTCCTACAATGAGCAGTTCTTC; cdr3_aa: CASSLLALSYNEQFF; v_call: TRBV6-5; clone_size: .; j_call: TRBJ2-1; d_call: .
cdr3_nt: TGTGCCAGCAGCCCCGTGACAGGGTCCGCCAGGGAGCTGTTTTTT; cdr3_aa: CASSPVTGSARELFF; v_call: TRBV9; clone_size: .; j_call: TRBJ2-2; d_call: TRBD1
cdr3_nt: TGTGCCAGCAGTCTTGCAGGCCTTTATGGCTACACCTTC; cdr3_aa: CASSLAGLYGYTF; v_call: TRBV28; clone_size: .; j_call: TRBJ1-2; d_call: .
cdr3_nt: TGTGCCAGCAGCGGATTTCAGGGGGTGGATGGCTACACCTTC; cdr3_aa: CASSGFQGVDGYTF; v_call: TRBV6-5; clone_size: .; j_call: TRBJ1-2; d_call: TRBD1
cdr3_nt: TGTGCCAGCAGCGCCACTAGTTGGAATGAGCAGTTCTTC; cdr3_aa: CASSATSWNEQFF; v_call: TRBV7-8; clone_size: many; j_call: TRBJ2-1; d_call: .
cdr3_nt: TGTGCCAGCAGCGAGAGAGGGGACAGACCCCCAAACACTGAAGCTTTCTTT; cdr3_aa: CASSERGDRPPNTEAFF; v_call: TRBV9; clone_size: .; j_call: TRBJ1-1; d_call: TRBD1
cdr3_nt: TGTGCCAGCAGTTTATTTTCTATCCCGGGAGTGCACGAGACCCAGTACTTC; cdr3_aa: CASSLFSIPGVHETQYF; v_call: TRBV27; clone_size: .; j_call: TRBJ2-5; d_call: .
cdr3_nt: TGTGCCAGCAGTTTATTTCCTGAGTCGGCGGGTAGCACTGAAGCTTTCTTT; cdr3_aa: CASSLFPESAGSTEAFF; v_call: TRBV28; clone_size: .; j_call: TRBJ1-1; d_call: .
cdr3_nt: TGTGCCAGCAGCCGTCGACAGGTAGGCAATCAGCCCCAGCATTTT; cdr3_aa: CASSRRQVGNQPQHF; v_call: TRBV28; clone_size: .; j_call: TRBJ1-5; d_call: .
cdr3_nt: TGTGCCAGTAGTATGAGGGCGCAAAGGGGGACCTACGAGCAGTACTTC; cdr3_aa: CASSMRAQRGTYEQYF; v_call: TRBV19; clone_size: .; j_call: TRBJ2-7; d_call: .
cdr3_nt: TGTGCCATCAGTTCCCCACTAGCGGGAGTTTACACAGATACGCAGTATTTT; cdr3_aa: CAISSPLAGVYTDTQYF; v_call: TRBV10-3; clone_size: .; j_call: TRBJ2-3; d_call: TRBD2
cdr3_nt: TGTGCCAGCAGTTACCCCAGCGGGGGGAAATATGAGCAGTTCTTC; cdr3_aa: CASSYPSGGKYEQFF; v_call: TRBV6-5; clone_size: .; j_call: TRBJ2-1; d_call: TRBD2
cdr3_nt: TGCAGCGGCCGCGACAGGGGGGGGTACAATGAGCAGTTCTTC; cdr3_aa: CSGRDRGGYNEQFF; v_call: TRBV29-1; clone_size: .; j_call: TRBJ2-1; d_call: TRBD1
cdr3_nt: TGCAGCGTCCCCGGAGGGACAGGGGGCAACTATGGCTACACCTTC; cdr3_aa: CSVPGGTGGNYGYTF; v_call: TRBV29-1; clone_size: .; j_call: TRBJ1-2; d_call: TRBD1
cdr3_nt: TGTGCCAGCAGCTTAGGGCAGGGGAGAAGGAACACTGAAGCTTTCTTT; cdr3_aa: CASSLGQGRRNTEAFF; v_call: TRBV7-9; clone_size: .; j_call: TRBJ1-1; d_call: .
cdr3_nt: TGTGCCAGCAGTTACGGGACTAGCTCGACCTACGAGCAGTACTTC; cdr3_aa: CASSYGTSSTYEQYF; v_call: TRBV6-2/TRBV6-3; clone_size: once; j_call: TRBJ2-7; d_call: TRBD2
cdr3_nt: TGCAGCGCGACCTACGGGACTAGCGGGAGTACAGATACGCAGTATTTT; cdr3_aa: CSATYGTSGSTDTQYF; v_call: TRBV29-1; clone_size: .; j_call: TRBJ2-3; d_call: TRBD2
cdr3_nt: TGCGCCAGCCGGAGGGCCCCCACAGATACGCAGTATTTT; cdr3_aa: CASRRAPTDTQYF; v_call: TRBV5-1; clone_size: .; j_call: TRBJ2-3; d_call: .
cdr3_nt: TGCAGCGTTGGTGCAGGGATAGGAAACACCATATATTTT; cdr3_aa: CSVGAGIGNTIYF; v_call: TRBV29-1; clone_size: few; j_call: TRBJ1-3; d_call: .
cdr3_nt: TGCGCCAGCAGTGAGTCAAGGGACAGGGCCGCTTTCTTT; cdr3_aa: CASSESRDRAAFF; v_call: TRBV10-1; clone_size: .; j_call: TRBJ1-1; d_call: TRBD1
cdr3_nt: TGTGCCAGCAGCTCCTCCGGGACTAGCGGGAGGTGGACCCAGTACTTC; cdr3_aa: CASSSSGTSGRWTQYF; v_call: TRBV13; clone_size: .; j_call: TRBJ2-5; d_call: TRBD2
cdr3_nt: TGTGCCAGCAGCTCCCCCAGGGTCCGCCGCACAGATACGCAGTATTTT; cdr3_aa: CASSSPRVRRTDTQYF; v_call: TRBV9; clone_size: .; j_call: TRBJ2-3; d_call: .
cdr3_nt: TGTGCCAGCAGCGCCTCCGGGACAGGGCGAACAGATACGCAGTATTTT; cdr3_aa: CASSASGTGRTDTQYF; v_call: TRBV11-2; clone_size: .; j_call: TRBJ2-3; d_call: TRBD1
cdr3_nt: TGTGCCAGCAGCCTCGGACAGGTCGGCGAGCAGTACTTC; cdr3_aa: CASSLGQVGEQYF; v_call: TRBV11-2; clone_size: .; j_call: TRBJ2-7; d_call: TRBD1
cdr3_nt: TGTGCCAGCAGTTCCGGGCCGGGGGGAGGGGAGCTGTTTTTT; cdr3_aa: CASSSGPGGGELFF; v_call: TRBV6-5; clone_size: few; j_call: TRBJ2-2; d_call: TRBD2
cdr3_nt: TGTGCCAGCAGCCACGCCAGCTCTGGAAACACCATATATTTT; cdr3_aa: CASSHASSGNTIYF; v_call: TRBV3-1/TRBV3-2; clone_size: .; j_call: TRBJ1-3; d_call: .
cdr3_nt: TGTGCCAGCAGGACAATTATGAACACTGAAGCTTTCTTT; cdr3_aa: CASRTIMNTEAFF; v_call: TRBV6-6; clone_size: .; j_call: TRBJ1-1; d_call: .
cdr3_nt: TGTGCAAGTCGCCTATACCGGGACAGGGGTGTGGATGGCTACACCTTC; cdr3_aa: CASRLYRDRGVDGYTF; v_call: TRBV12-2; clone_size: .; j_call: TRBJ1-2; d_call: .
cdr3_nt: TGTGCCAGCAGCTTGACCAGGGGCGATGAGCAGTTCTTC; cdr3_aa: CASSLTRGDEQFF; v_call: TRBV7-2; clone_size: .; j_call: TRBJ2-1; d_call: .
cdr3_nt: TGCGCCAGCAGTGGGACTAGCCGAACCGGGGAGCTGTTTTTT; cdr3_aa: CASSGTSRTGELFF; v_call: TRBV10-2; clone_size: .; j_call: TRBJ2-2; d_call: TRBD2
cdr3_nt: TGTGCCAGTAGTATAGGGCGGCAGCCCCCACTCCAGTTCTTC; cdr3_aa: CASSIGRQPPLQFF; v_call: TRBV19; clone_size: few; j_call: TRBJ2-1; d_call: .
cdr3_nt: TGTGCCAGCAGTCCTACAGGGCTACTCACCCCAAATTCACCCCTCCACTTT; cdr3_aa: CASSPTGLLTPNSPLHF; v_call: TRBV27; clone_size: once; j_call: TRBJ1-6; d_call: .
cdr3_nt: TGTGCCAGCAGTGCATCTAGCGGGAGGGCCCCGGGGCAGTTCTTC; cdr3_aa: CASSASSGRAPGQFF; v_call: TRBV27; clone_size: once; j_call: TRBJ2-1; d_call: TRBD2
cdr3_nt: TGTGCCAGCAGTCCACGACAGGGACGGGACGAGCAGTACTTC; cdr3_aa: CASSPRQGRDEQYF; v_call: TRBV6-5; clone_size: .; j_call: TRBJ2-7; d_call: TRBD1